The 14 T cell receptor beta chains presented below share a single source sample, sequenced in a study of chemoradiotherapy in HPV16-positive cancers. Sequenced by immunoSEQ multiplex PCR; TCRdb stores in-frame clones only, minus some. The sample carries about 19,000 clones, approximately 80% recorded once. The sequencing here drew on blood, taken from a patient who underwent chemoradiotherapy. All receptors derive from a human donor with HPV-associated anogenital cancer.

The chain employs TRBV19 and TRBJ1-2; 7 bases match TRBD1. The V gene's germline CDR1 is LNHDA and CDR2 SQIVND (reference sequence). CDR3 length: 15 residues. V shed 0 bases, J shed 4 bases, and the junction held 5 bases outside the gene matches. The CDR3 loop is CASSIDPGTAYGYTF. CDR3 sequence (DNA): TGTGCCAGTAGTATAGACCCCGGGACAGCCTATGGCTACACCTTC.

This CDR3 reads CASSLTPTYEQYF. CDR3 coding DNA: TGTGCCAGCAGTTTAACGCCCACCTACGAGCAGTACTTC. The chain is built from TRBV27 and TRBJ2-7, with D uncertain. The CDR3 contains 13 residues. Germline CDR1 reads MNHEY; CDR2 reads SMNVEV (reference sequence). V was cut by 2 bases and J by 2 bases, with 7 bases left in between.

The chain is built from TRBV7-2 and TRBJ2-1; TRBD1 aligns across 7 bases. V dropped 5 bases and J dropped 9; count of bases not matched to a gene: 7. Germline V lookup: CDR1 SGHTA, CDR2 FQGNSA. CDR3 length equals 13 residues. For the CDR3, the DNA is TGTGCCAGCAGCCCAATTAACAGGGGTGAGCAGTTCTTC. Amino acid sequence: CASSPINRGEQFF.

This sequence joins TRBV7-2 and TRBJ2-1; no firm D call. V was cut by 1 base and J by 9 bases, with 13 bases left in between. The CDR3 has 14 amino acids. Germline V gene sequence: CDR1 SGHTA, CDR2 FQGNSA. DNA for the CDR3: TGTGCCAGCAGCTTAGACCTGGGTCCCAGTGAGCAGTTCTTC. Translating it yields CASSLDLGPSEQFF.

The chain combines TRBV4-1 with TRBJ1-3; D might be TRBD1 (5 bases). The CDR3 contains 19 residues. Looked up from germline, CDR1 is MGHRA and CDR2 is YSYEKL. Trimming left V 0 bases short and J 0 bases short, with 18 bases between. The CDR3 is CASSQDHGGLPDSGNTIYF. Here the CDR3 DNA reads TGCGCCAGCAGCCAAGATCATGGGGGTTTGCCGGACTCTGGAAACACCATATATTTT.

J is TRBJ1-1 and V is TRBV7-3; D is ambiguous. V lost 2 bases and J 0 bases, leaving 7 bases between the germline ends. Germline V gives CDR1 SGHTA, CDR2 FQGTGA. The CDR3 runs to 14 residues. The CDR3 bases are TGTGCCAGCAGCTTAGCACGGCTGAACACTGAAGCTTTCTTT. It translates to CASSLARLNTEAFF.

Here the CDR3 DNA reads TGTGCCAGCAGCTCATTTCACAGGTCCCGGGGGGAGTACGAGCAGTACTTC. Its protein is CASSSFHRSRGEYEQYF. The rearrangement links TRBV7-9 to TRBJ2-7; 7 bases are a match to TRBD2. V shed 4 bases and J 4 bases; nucleotides not matched to a gene: 16. Germline CDR1 reads SEHNR; CDR2 reads FQNEAQ (reference sequence). CDR3 length equals 17 residues.

The CDR3 sequence: CSVETGGSGKLFF. For the CDR3, the DNA is TGCAGCGTTGAAACGGGGGGCTCGGGAAAACTGTTTTTT. The V gene is TRBV29-1, the J gene TRBJ1-4; perhaps TRBD1 as D (6 bases). Germline-derived CDR1 and CDR2 are SQVTM and ANQGSEA. The V end was cut by 2 bases, the J end by 10 bases, with 14 bases between. There are 13 residues in the CDR3.

This sequence joins TRBV19 and TRBJ2-3; 8 positions match TRBD1. CDR1 and CDR2 (germline): LNHDA, SQIVND (reference sequence). J lost 3 bases, V lost 3 bases, and 5 bases had no gene match. The CDR3 is 15 amino acids. The CDR3 region is CASSIRQGITDTQYF. The CDR3, as DNA: TGTGCCAGTAGTATTAGACAGGGGATAACAGATACGCAGTATTTT.

The chain combines TRBV29-1 with TRBJ1-2; TRBD1 is a possible D gene (5 bases). V was pared by 4 bases and J by 8 bases, with 14 bases between. Germline CDR1 and CDR2: SQVTM and ANQGSEA. This CDR3 region has 12 residues. CDR3 nucleotide sequence: TGCAGCGTTGCATCCCTTCGGGGCGGCTACACCTTC. The encoded protein is CSVASLRGGYTF.

This clone was seen more than once but under ten times. The V call is TRBV2, the J call TRBJ1-2; the D gene is possibly TRBD1 (6 bases). Germline V CDR1 and CDR2: SNHLY, FYNNEI. CDR3 length: 15 residues. The germline V and J ends were trimmed by 0 bases and 6 bases, with 14 bases remaining between them. For the CDR3, the DNA is TGTGCCAGCAGTGAAGCCCTAAGCCAGGGGAATGGCTACACCTTC. Translating gives CASSEALSQGNGYTF. The full variable domain, with the rest looked up from reference TRBV2 and TRBJ1-2, is EPEVTQTPSHQVTQMGQEVILRCVPISNHLYFYWYRQILGQKVEFLVSFYNNEISEKSEIFDDQFSVERPDGSNFTLKIRSTKLEDSAMYFCASSEALSQGNGYTFGSGTRLTVV.

The rearrangement joins TRBV5-6 to TRBJ1-3; a weak D match, TRBD1 (5 bases). The CDR3 is 16 residues long. V was shortened by 4 bases and J by 4 bases, with 18 bases between the two germline ends. Germline V gene lookup returns CDR1 SGHDT and CDR2 YYEEEE. The CDR3: CASSQMGLGEGNTIYF. The CDR3 nucleotides read TGTGCCAGCAGCCAGATGGGTTTAGGGGAAGGAAACACCATATATTTT.

For the CDR3, the DNA is TGTGCCAGCACCCCCGGGACAGGGCGTTATGGCTACACCTTC. Residues: CASTPGTGRYGYTF. This chain links TRBV11-2 with TRBJ1-2, with 9 bases aligning to TRBD1. This CDR3 is 14 amino acids long. Germline V gives CDR1 SGHAT, CDR2 FQNNGV. J was trimmed by 5 bases and V by 7 bases; bases with no gene match: 8. The full variable domain, with the rest looked up from reference TRBV11-2 and TRBJ1-2, is EAGVAQSPRYKIIEKRQSVAFWCNPISGHATLYWYQQILGQGPKLLIQFQNNGVVDDSQLPKDRFSAERLKGVDSTLKIQPAKLEDSAVYLCASTPGTGRYGYTFGSGTRLTVV.

This chain links TRBV19 with TRBJ1-1; no clear D. Between the trimmed V and J ends, which lost 7 bases and 1 base, there was a span of 13 bases. This CDR3 comprises 14 residues. Germline CDR1 is LNHDA and CDR2 is SQIVND (reference sequence). CDR3 bases: TGTGCCAGTACCGACGTCTTTGGGAACACTGAAGCTTTCTTT. Translation: CASTDVFGNTEAFF.